These 2 T cell receptor beta chains came from one sample sequenced in a study of blood T cell repertoires in COVID-19. Produced via immunoSEQ multiplex PCR; TCRdb's table is partial and in-frame only. The sample contains under 300,000 clones, about 86% of which appear only once. Sequenced material: PBMCs or T cells enriched from blood (not recorded which). The receptors originated from a woman between 40 and 55 years old with acute COVID-19.

This clone was seen just once. The J gene is TRBJ1-1, the V gene TRBV7-4, with a possible D match to TRBD1 (6 bases). CDR1 is SGHVT and CDR2 is SQSDAQ in the germline V gene. The CDR3 runs 15 residues. Deletions cut 5 bases from V and 5 bases from J, with 18 bases between. CDR3 residues: CASSPRGGGGTEAFF. In DNA form, the CDR3 reads TGTGCCAGCAGCCCCAGGGGAGGGGGTGGTACTGAAGCTTTCTTT.

The chain links TRBV12-3 or TRBV12-4 to TRBJ2-7; 7 bases match TRBD2. The CDR3 contains 13 residues. The V and J ends lost 5 bases and 2 bases, in that order; junction bases with no gene match: 3. CDR3 residues: CASSLGGTYEQYF. In DNA, the CDR3 is TGTGCCAGCAGTCTGGGAGGGACCTACGAGCAGTACTTC.